A single sample gave rise to the 13 T cell receptor beta chains below, sequenced in a study of PD-1 blockade in mismatch repair-deficient tumors. Only in-frame clones appear in the TCRdb table, and some are missing; sequencing was by immunoSEQ multiplex PCR. The table has 30,000 to 45,000 clones, roughly 84% seen once. The sequences come from PBMCs, collected 38 weeks after starting pembrolizumab. The receptors shown here come from an adult with mismatch repair-deficient cancer.

This clone was counted between two and nine times. The chain uses TRBV6-1 and TRBJ1-4, with a tentative D call TRBD1 (6 bases). Per the germline V gene, CDR1 is MNHNS and CDR2 is SASEGT. The V end lost 0 bases, the J end lost 4 bases, and 6 bases lay between the germline ends. The CDR3 has 14 amino acids. The CDR3 nucleotides are TGTGCCAGCAGTGAAGCACAGGGTAATGAAAAACTGTTTTTT. The encoded protein is CASSEAQGNEKLFF.

This sequence joins TRBV5-1 and TRBJ2-5; TRBD1 matches 8 bases. With 0 bases clipped from V and 4 bases from J, the junction kept 11 bases outside the gene matches. Germline lookup yields CDR1 SGHRS and CDR2 YFSETQ. The CDR3 is 17 amino acids. CDR3 nucleotides: TGCGCCAGCAGCTTGGTTTTTACGGGACAGGTCGGAGAGACCCAGTACTTC. Translated: CASSLVFTGQVGETQYF.

The rearrangement uses TRBV7-2 and TRBJ1-1; D remains ambiguous. The CDR3 spans 13 residues. Germline CDR1 SGHTA, CDR2 FQGNSA. V was trimmed by 5 bases and J by 6 bases, leaving 13 bases between them. The CDR3 sequence: CASSPDRRAEAFF. The CDR3 bases are TGTGCCAGCAGCCCCGACCGGAGGGCTGAAGCTTTCTTT.

The gene calls are TRBV11-3 and TRBJ1-2; 9 positions agree with TRBD1. This CDR3 is 14 amino acids long. V lost 4 bases, J lost 4 bases, and 4 bases stayed unmatched. Per the germline V gene, CDR1 is SGHNT and CDR2 is YENEEA. Here the CDR3 reads CASSSGQGGYGYTF. CDR3 in DNA: TGTGCCAGCAGCTCGGGACAGGGTGGCTATGGCTACACCTTC. The variable domain in full, with the rest retrieved from reference TRBV11-3 and TRBJ1-2, is EAGVVQSPRYKIIEKKQPVAFWCNPISGHNTLYWYLQNLGQGPELLIRYENEEAVDDSQLPKDRFSAERLKGVDSTLKIQPAELGDSAVYLCASSSGQGGYGYTFGSGTRLTVV.

This chain links TRBV7-2 with TRBJ2-1; 11 bases fit TRBD2. CDR3 length equals 18 residues. Germline CDR1 SGHTA, CDR2 FQGNSA. V was pared by 1 base and J by 3 bases, with 8 bases of the junction left unmatched. The CDR3 DNA sequence: TGTGCCAGCAGCTTAGGAGCTAGCGGGAGGCCCAACTACAATGAGCAGTTCTTC. Translating it yields CASSLGASGRPNYNEQFF.

This chain links TRBV19 with TRBJ1-6, with D uncertain. The CDR3 has 12 residues. Germline V gene lookup returns CDR1 LNHDA and CDR2 SQIVND (reference sequence). The V end lost 8 bases, the J end lost 7 bases, and 9 bases lay between the germline ends. The CDR3: CASGGQNSPLHF. The CDR3 bases are TGTGCCAGTGGCGGGCAGAATTCACCCCTCCACTTT.

The chain uses TRBV4-1 and TRBJ2-1; 8 bases map to TRBD2. Germline V gene lookup returns CDR1 MGHRA and CDR2 YSYEKL. Unmatched junction bases numbered 8, after V lost 0 bases and J lost 7 bases. The CDR3 has 16 amino acids. The DNA of the CDR3 is TGCGCCAGCAGCCAAGATCAAACTAGCGGTAGGAATGAGCAGTTCTTC. Translating it yields CASSQDQTSGRNEQFF.

This clone showed up just a few times. The chain carries TRBV6-1 and TRBJ1-6; TRBD1 matches 10 bases. V lost 4 bases, J lost 7 bases, and 7 bases stayed unmatched. This CDR3 contains 16 residues. Germline V gene lookup returns CDR1 MNHNS and CDR2 SASEGT. The CDR3 coding sequence is TGTGCCAGCAGTGGGGGACAGGGGTTACGAAATTCACCCCTCCACTTT. This gives the protein CASSGGQGLRNSPLHF.

This sequence joins TRBV5-1 and TRBJ1-2, with a possible D match to TRBD1 (5 bases). CDR3 length equals 15 residues. The germline V gene encodes CDR1 SGHRS and CDR2 YFSETQ. Trimming took off 5 bases at V and 0 bases at J, with 14 bases between the two ends. CDR3 loop: CASRVSEGANYGYTF. CDR3 DNA sequence: TGCGCCAGCAGAGTGAGTGAAGGGGCTAACTATGGCTACACCTTC. The full variable domain, rest sourced from reference TRBV5-1 and TRBJ1-2, is KAGVTQTPRYLIKTRGQQVTLSCSPISGHRSVSWYQQTPGQGLQFLFEYFSETQRNKGNFPGRFSGRQFSNSRSEMNVSTLELGDSALYLCASRVSEGANYGYTFGSGTRLTVV.

This clone was recorded a few times. This chain links TRBV2 with TRBJ2-7; D gene ambiguous. Germline CDR1 is SNHLY and CDR2 is FYNNEI. V lost 7 bases, J lost 0 bases, and 13 bases lay in between. The CDR3 sequence is 14 residues long. The CDR3 region has the DNA TGTGCCAGCATGGAGACTCCGAGCTCCTACGAGCAGTACTTC. Translated, it gives CASMETPSSYEQYF.

The gene calls are TRBV19 and TRBJ1-5, with a possible D match to TRBD1 (6 bases). The ends were cut back, 7 bases at V and 1 base at J, with 17 bases in the middle. Germline lookup yields CDR1 LNHDA and CDR2 SQIVND (reference sequence). The CDR3 loop spans 16 amino acids. The CDR3 is CASKYRGGKSNQPQHF. DNA for the CDR3: TGTGCCAGTAAATATAGAGGGGGAAAGAGCAATCAGCCCCAGCATTTT.

This chain links TRBV21-1 with TRBJ2-7; TRBD1, as called in the table, went unchecked against the DNA. TRBV21-1 is recorded as a pseudogene. The CDR3 extends over 16 amino acids. In DNA, the CDR3 is TGTGCCAGCAGCAAAGCAAGAGACAGGAGACTCTACGAGCAGTACTTC. The encoded protein is CASSKARDRRLYEQYF.

The chain combines TRBV11-2 with TRBJ1-1; no clear D. Germline-derived CDR1 and CDR2 are SGHAT and FQNNGV. The CDR3 spans 15 residues. V lost 4 bases and J 5 bases, leaving 17 bases between the germline ends. The CDR3 spells CASSYSEGGLTEAFF. CDR3 nucleotide sequence: TGTGCCAGCAGCTATTCCGAGGGAGGGTTAACTGAAGCTTTCTTT. Full variable domain (outside the CDR3, taken from reference TRBV11-2 and TRBJ1-1): EAGVAQSPRYKIIEKRQSVAFWCNPISGHATLYWYQQILGQGPKLLIQFQNNGVVDDSQLPKDRFSAERLKGVDSTLKIQPAKLEDSAVYLCASSYSEGGLTEAFFGQGTRLTVV.